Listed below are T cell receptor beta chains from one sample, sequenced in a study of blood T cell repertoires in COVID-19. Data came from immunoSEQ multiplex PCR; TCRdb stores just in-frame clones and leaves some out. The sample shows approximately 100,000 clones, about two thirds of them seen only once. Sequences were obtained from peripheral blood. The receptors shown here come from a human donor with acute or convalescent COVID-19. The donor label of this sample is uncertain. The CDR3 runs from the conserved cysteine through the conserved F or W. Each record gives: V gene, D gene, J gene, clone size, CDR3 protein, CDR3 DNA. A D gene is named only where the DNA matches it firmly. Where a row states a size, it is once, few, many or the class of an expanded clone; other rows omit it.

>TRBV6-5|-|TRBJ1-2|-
CASRNSRTSNSGYTF
TGTGCCAGCAGGAATTCGAGGACTTCCAACAGTGGCTACACCTTC
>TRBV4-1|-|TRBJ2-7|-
CASSPDSYEQYF
TGCGCCAGCAGCCCTGACAGCTACGAGCAGTACTTC
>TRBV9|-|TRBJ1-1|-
CASSPWGGRTEALF
TGTGCCAGCAGCCCTTGGGGGGGACGGACTGAAGCTCTCTTT
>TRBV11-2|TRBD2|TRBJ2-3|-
CASSLDRLAGGTDTQYF
TGTGCCAGCAGCTTAGATCGCCTAGCGGGGGGGACAGATACGCAGTATTTT
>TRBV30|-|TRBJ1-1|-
CAWSVRSEAFF
TGTGCCTGGAGTGTGAGATCTGAAGCTTTCTTT
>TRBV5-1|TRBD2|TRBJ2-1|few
CASSLGLAGIYNEQFF
TGCGCCAGCAGCTTGGGACTAGCGGGAATTTACAATGAGCAGTTCTTC
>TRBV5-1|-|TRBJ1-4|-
CASSTDRVATNEKLFF
TGCGCCAGCAGCACCGACAGAGTTGCAACTAATGAAAAACTGTTTTTT
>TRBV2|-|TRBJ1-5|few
CASTTEWSQPQHF
TGTGCCAGCACGACCGAATGGAGTCAGCCCCAGCATTTT
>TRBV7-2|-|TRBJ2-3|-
CASSLQTRGTDTQYF
TGTGCCAGCAGCCTCCAGACTAGGGGCACAGATACGCAGTATTTT
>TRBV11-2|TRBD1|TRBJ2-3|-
CASSSTGGRDTQYF
TGTGCCAGCAGTTCGACAGGGGGGAGGGATACGCAGTATTTT
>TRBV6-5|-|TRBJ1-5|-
CASSYSSGDPQHF
TGTGCCAGCAGTTACTCGTCTGGAGATCCCCAGCATTTT
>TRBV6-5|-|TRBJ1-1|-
CASSTRVGNTEAFF
TGTGCCAGCAGTACCCGGGTAGGGAACACTGAAGCTTTCTTT
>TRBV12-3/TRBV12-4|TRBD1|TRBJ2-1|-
CASSGQGVEQFF
TGTGCCAGCAGTGGACAGGGAGTTGAGCAGTTCTTC
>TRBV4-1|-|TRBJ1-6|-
CASSQGGSPLHF
TGCGCCAGCAGCCAAGGGGGCTCACCCCTCCACTTT
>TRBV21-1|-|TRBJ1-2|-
CASSRGEVCGYTF
TGTGCCAGCAGCAGAGGGGAGGTCTGTGGCTACACCTTC
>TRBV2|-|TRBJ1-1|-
CASRDLLQGENTEAFF
TGTGCCAGCAGGGACCTCCTACAGGGAGAAAACACTGAAGCTTTCTTT
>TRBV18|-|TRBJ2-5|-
CASSPQATQETQYF
TGTGCCAGCTCACCGCAGGCTACCCAAGAGACCCAGTACTTC
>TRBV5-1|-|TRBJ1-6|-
CASSLTPGGQRSPLHF
TGCGCCAGCAGCTTGACCCCGGGAGGGCAAAGGTCACCCCTCCACTTT
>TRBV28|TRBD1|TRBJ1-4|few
CASRGQGVEKLFF
TGTGCCAGCAGGGGACAGGGGGTGGAAAAACTGTTTTTT
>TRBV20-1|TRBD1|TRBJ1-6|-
CSASGATGGLYNSPLHF
TGCAGTGCTAGTGGTGCCACAGGGGGCTTATATAATTCACCCCTCCACTTT
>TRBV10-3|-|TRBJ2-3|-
CAIQETTESTDTQYF
TGTGCCATCCAGGAAACGACAGAAAGCACAGATACGCAGTATTTT
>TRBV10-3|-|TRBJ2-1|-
CAISERAGNEQFF
TGTGCCATCAGCGAGAGGGCGGGGAATGAGCAGTTCTTC
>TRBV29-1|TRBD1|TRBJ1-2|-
CSVGRQGYYGYTF
TGCAGCGTTGGCCGACAGGGCTACTATGGCTACACCTTC
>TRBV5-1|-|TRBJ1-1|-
CASGLGRVGNTEAFF
TGCGCCAGCGGCTTGGGTCGGGTGGGGAACACTGAAGCTTTCTTT
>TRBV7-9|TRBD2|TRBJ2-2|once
CASSRTSGGMNTGELFF
TGTGCCAGCAGTCGGACTAGCGGGGGGATGAACACCGGGGAGCTGTTTTTT
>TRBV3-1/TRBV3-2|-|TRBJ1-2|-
CASSSQGHGYGYTF
TGTGCCAGCAGCTCCCAGGGCCACGGCTATGGCTACACCTTC
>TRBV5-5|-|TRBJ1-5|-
CASTGDPNQPQHF
TGTGCCAGCACGGGGGACCCTAATCAGCCCCAGCATTTT
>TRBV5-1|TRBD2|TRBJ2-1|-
CASSLSRGVKFDEQFF
TGCGCCAGCAGCTTGTCTCGGGGGGTAAAATTTGATGAGCAGTTCTTC
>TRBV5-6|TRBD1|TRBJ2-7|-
CASRDTGGSYEQYF
TGTGCCAGCAGGGATACAGGGGGCTCCTACGAGCAGTACTTC
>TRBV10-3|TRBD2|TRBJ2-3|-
CAISPTSGGALGTDTQYF
TGTGCCATCAGCCCGACTAGCGGGGGCGCCCTGGGGACAGATACGCAGTATTTT
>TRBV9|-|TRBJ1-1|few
CASSVWTEGTEAFF
TGTGCCAGCAGCGTTTGGACGGAGGGGACTGAAGCTTTCTTT
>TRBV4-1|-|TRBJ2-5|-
CASSQVSGPGTQYF
TGCGCCAGCAGCCAAGTCTCCGGTCCCGGGACCCAGTACTTC
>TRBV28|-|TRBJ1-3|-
CASSSLGWKSSGNTIYF
TGTGCCAGCAGTTCCCTAGGCTGGAAAAGCTCTGGAAACACCATATATTTT
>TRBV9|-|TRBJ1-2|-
CASSVICTGSYGYTF
TGTGCCAGCAGCGTAATTTGTACAGGCAGCTATGGCTACACCTTC
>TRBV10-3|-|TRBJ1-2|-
CAISETDNYGYTF
TGTGCCATCAGTGAGACAGATAACTATGGCTACACCTTC
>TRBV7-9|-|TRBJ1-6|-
CASSETGYNSPLHF
TGTGCCAGCAGCGAAACAGGTTATAATTCACCCCTCCACTTT
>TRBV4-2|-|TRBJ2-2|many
CASSQVADTGELFF
TGTGCCAGCAGCCAAGTAGCGGACACCGGGGAGCTGTTTTTT
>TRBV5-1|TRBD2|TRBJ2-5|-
CASSFFPSGGAEETQYF
TGCGCCAGCAGCTTTTTCCCTAGCGGGGGGGCGGAGGAGACCCAGTACTTC
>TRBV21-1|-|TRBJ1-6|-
CASSKWGQGKDNSPLHF
TGTGCCAGCAGCAAATGGGGCCAGGGAAAAGATAATTCACCCCTCCACTTT
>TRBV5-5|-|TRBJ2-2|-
CASSLMWGARTGELFF
TGTGCCAGCAGCTTGATGTGGGGCGCGCGTACCGGGGAGCTGTTTTTT
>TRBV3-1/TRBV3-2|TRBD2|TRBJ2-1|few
CASSRGSGGSYNEQFF
TGTGCCAGCAGCCGGGGGAGCGGGGGATCCTACAATGAGCAGTTCTTC
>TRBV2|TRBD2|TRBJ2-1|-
CASNILAEYNEQFF
TGTGCCAGCAATATACTAGCGGAATACAATGAGCAGTTCTTC
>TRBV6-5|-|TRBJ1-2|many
CASTGVSAYGYTF
TGTGCCAGCACAGGGGTTAGTGCCTATGGCTACACCTTC
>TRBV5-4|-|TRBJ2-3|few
CASSLRGASTDTQYF
TGTGCCAGCAGCTTGCGGGGGGCTAGCACAGATACGCAGTATTTT
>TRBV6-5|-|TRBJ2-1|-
CASSYSGDRNNEQFF
TGTGCCAGCAGTTACTCGGGTGACAGGAACAATGAGCAGTTCTTC
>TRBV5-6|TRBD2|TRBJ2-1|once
CASSLGASGGHNEQFF
TGTGCCAGCAGCTTGGGGGCTAGCGGGGGGCACAATGAGCAGTTCTTC
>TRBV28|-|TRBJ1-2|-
CASSSPTGSNYGYTF
TGTGCCAGCAGTTCCCCGACAGGTTCGAACTATGGCTACACCTTC
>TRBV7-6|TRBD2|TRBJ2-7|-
CASSQRGGGRLYEQYF
TGTGCCAGCAGCCAAAGAGGCGGGGGACGGTTATACGAGCAGTACTTC
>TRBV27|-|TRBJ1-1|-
CASSFRGGTEAFF
TGTGCCAGCAGTTTCAGGGGTGGCACTGAAGCTTTCTTT
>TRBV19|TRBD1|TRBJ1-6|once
CASSSGTGAFSYNSPLHF
TGTGCCAGTAGCTCCGGGACAGGGGCGTTCTCCTATAATTCACCCCTCCACTTT
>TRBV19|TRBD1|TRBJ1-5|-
CASSRGQGLTAQHF
TGTGCCAGTAGTCGGGGACAGGGGTTAACAGCCCAGCATTTT
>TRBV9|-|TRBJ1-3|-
CASSVTDSGNTIYF
TGTGCCAGCAGCGTGACAGATTCTGGAAACACCATATATTTT
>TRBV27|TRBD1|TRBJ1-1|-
CASSWTGSPVTEAFF
TGTGCCAGCAGTTGGACAGGGTCCCCCGTCACTGAAGCTTTCTTT